Listed below are T cell receptor beta chains from one sample, sequenced in a study of human T cells and chemical hapten exposure. TCRdb reanalysed the RACE reads using MiXCR and keeps one entry per CDR3 protein. The data hold about 360,000 distinct CDR3 sequences, with roughly 6.9% observed a single time. Sequences were derived from whole blood, sampled in connection with sensitization to the hapten diphenylcyclopropenone (DPC). All receptors come from a woman aged 18-29 years with alopecia areata. Some clones in this sample may be carry-over from other donors' samples. Each CDR3 is given with its conserved first and last residue. D genes are given only for firm matches. The size of a clone is reported for some rows only, either as once, few or many, or as a class for expanded clones.

V: TRBV4-1; D: NA; J: TRBJ2-3; size: many; DNA: TGCGCCAGCAGCCAAGAAGGGCGGCCAGATACGCAGTATTTT; CDR3: CASSQEGRPDTQYF
V: TRBV11-2; D: NA; J: TRBJ1-1; size: NA; DNA: TGTGCCAGCAGCCGTGTACTCCCTGAAGCTTTCTTT; CDR3: CASSRVLPEAFF
V: TRBV5-1; D: NA; J: TRBJ1-1; size: NA; DNA: TGCGCCAGCAGCTCGCGGACGAACACTGAAGCTTTCTTT; CDR3: CASSSRTNTEAFF
V: TRBV6-1; D: TRBD2; J: TRBJ2-3; size: many; DNA: TGTGCCAGCAGTAAACTAGCGGGGGGCACAGATACGCAGTATTTT; CDR3: CASSKLAGGTDTQYF
V: TRBV20-1; D: NA; J: TRBJ1-1; size: NA; DNA: TGCAGTGCTAGGAGAGGGGGAATGAACACTGAAGCTTTCTTT; CDR3: CSARRGGMNTEAFF
V: TRBV5-6; D: NA; J: TRBJ2-7; size: many; DNA: TGTGCCAGCAGCCGGGACACCGGTTACGAGCAGTACTTC; CDR3: CASSRDTGYEQYF
V: TRBV7-3; D: NA; J: TRBJ2-3; size: many; DNA: TGTGCCAGCAGCTCACAAAGCACAGATACGCAGTATTTT; CDR3: CASSSQSTDTQYF
V: TRBV14; D: TRBD2; J: TRBJ2-3; size: few; DNA: TGTGCCAGCAGCCAACAATATGGGGGGGCAGATACGCAGTATTTT; CDR3: CASSQQYGGADTQYF
V: TRBV7-2; D: TRBD1; J: TRBJ2-5; size: few; DNA: TGTGCCAGCAGCTACGCCGGAGGGGCAGGGGGCGCGGAGACCCAGTACTTC; CDR3: CASSYAGGAGGAETQYF
V: TRBV12-3/TRBV12-4; D: NA; J: TRBJ1-2; size: few; DNA: TGTGCCAGCAGTTTTAAACTTGGCGGGCTTGGCTACACCTTC; CDR3: CASSFKLGGLGYTF
V: TRBV4-3; D: NA; J: TRBJ1-2; size: NA; DNA: TGCGCCAGCAGCCAAGTATGGGGGCTCTTCTATGGCTACACCTTC; CDR3: CASSQVWGLFYGYTF
V: TRBV13; D: NA; J: TRBJ2-3; size: NA; DNA: TGTGCCAGCAGCTCCATAGGGGTCCAGGGCAGCACAGATACGCAGTATTTT; CDR3: CASSSIGVQGSTDTQYF
V: TRBV2; D: TRBD2; J: TRBJ2-3; size: few; DNA: TGTGCCAGCAGTGAAGCCGGGGGGACTAGCGCTCTGACGCAGTATTTT; CDR3: CASSEAGGTSALTQYF
V: TRBV5-1; D: TRBD2; J: TRBJ2-1; size: NA; DNA: TGCGCCAGCAGCTTGGCTCTAGCGGGGGTAAACAATGAGCAGTTCTTC; CDR3: CASSLALAGVNNEQFF
V: TRBV6-1; D: NA; J: TRBJ2-7; size: few; DNA: TGTGCCAGTCGACAGGTACCTTCCTACGAGCAGTACTTC; CDR3: CASRQVPSYEQYF
V: TRBV2; D: TRBD2; J: TRBJ2-3; size: few; DNA: TGTGCCAGCAGTGAAGAGCGGGGGGGCGCAGATACGCAGTATTTT; CDR3: CASSEERGGADTQYF
V: TRBV27; D: NA; J: TRBJ1-2; size: few; DNA: TGTGCCAGCAGTTTTAAGGGGAGCTATGGCTACACCTTC; CDR3: CASSFKGSYGYTF
V: TRBV29-1; D: NA; J: TRBJ2-3; size: NA; DNA: TGCAGCGTTCTACCCGATACGCAGTATTTT; CDR3: CSVLPDTQYF
V: TRBV6-5; D: NA; J: TRBJ1-1; size: NA; DNA: TGTGCCAGCAGTTACAGGCCCCTGGGGCACACTGAAGCTTTCTTT; CDR3: CASSYRPLGHTEAFF
V: TRBV29-1; D: TRBD1; J: TRBJ2-7; size: NA; DNA: TGCAGCGTTGAATCAGGACAGGTCAGCTCCTACGAGCAGTACTTC; CDR3: CSVESGQVSSYEQYF
V: TRBV28; D: NA; J: TRBJ2-4; size: NA; DNA: TGTGCCAGCAGTTTATCTGGGGAAGGAGCCAAAAACATTCAGTACTTC; CDR3: CASSLSGEGAKNIQYF
V: TRBV11-2; D: NA; J: TRBJ1-1; size: NA; DNA: TGTGCCAGCCTTTGGGCTGACGGGTTAGACTCTGAAGCTTTCTTT; CDR3: CASLWADGLDSEAFF
V: TRBV28; D: NA; J: TRBJ1-6; size: NA; DNA: TGTGCCAGCAGTTTATCAGTAGGGCATAATTCACCCCTCCACTTT; CDR3: CASSLSVGHNSPLHF
V: TRBV7-2; D: NA; J: TRBJ2-2; size: many; DNA: TGTGCCAGCAGGCTACAGGGGAACACCGGGGAGCTGTTTTTT; CDR3: CASRLQGNTGELFF
V: TRBV7-2; D: NA; J: TRBJ1-3; size: few; DNA: TGTGCCAGCAGCTTAGATGTGGCAGGGCTCAACACCATATATTTT; CDR3: CASSLDVAGLNTIYF
V: TRBV10-3; D: TRBD1; J: TRBJ1-4; size: NA; DNA: TGTGCCACTCAGGGGGAGAGTGAAAAACTGTTTTTT; CDR3: CATQGESEKLFF
V: TRBV9; D: NA; J: TRBJ2-3; size: NA; DNA: TGTGCCAGCAGCGTTAGTCCTAGCACAGATACGCAGTATTTT; CDR3: CASSVSPSTDTQYF
V: TRBV9; D: NA; J: TRBJ1-5; size: NA; DNA: TGTGCCAGCAGCGAGAGCCCCCAGGGTAGTCAGCCCCAGCATTTT; CDR3: CASSESPQGSQPQHF
V: TRBV5-5; D: TRBD1; J: TRBJ1-5; size: many; DNA: TGTGCCAGCAGGCGAGGACAGGGGGTATCTCAGCCCCAGCATTTT; CDR3: CASRRGQGVSQPQHF
V: TRBV7-6; D: TRBD1; J: TRBJ1-1; size: NA; DNA: TGTGCCAGCAGCTTACCCCCCGGACAGGGAAGAGATAACACTGAAGCTTTCTTT; CDR3: CASSLPPGQGRDNTEAFF